Following are 19 T cell receptor beta chains from one sample sequenced in a study of T-cell reconstitution after alpha-beta-depleted transplantation in children. It was with unique molecular identifiers that the TCRbeta library was prepared. TCRdb reanalysed the PCR reads using MiXCR and keeps one entry per CDR3 protein. This sample has about 900,000 distinct CDR3 sequences, with about 29% found just once. Here the sequenced sample was PBMCs, mostly from graft donor cells, taken 360 days after TCRalphabeta/CD19-depleted stem cell transplant. The receptors were gathered from a boy less than two years old who had a stem cell transplant for SCID, so the T cells may come from the graft donor.

J is TRBJ2-2 and V is TRBV12-3 or TRBV12-4; the D is unclear. Deletions cut 1 base from V and 6 bases from J, with 9 bases between. This CDR3 has 14 residues. The CDR3 nucleotides read TGTGCCAGCAGTTTAGTCTGGTTTGCCGGGGAGCTGTTTTTT. Protein sequence: CASSLVWFAGELFF.

The rearrangement links TRBV20-1 to TRBJ2-1; D is undetermined. Per the germline V gene, CDR1 is DFQATT and CDR2 is SNEGSKA (reference sequence). The CDR3 runs to 15 residues. Trimming stripped 0 bases from V and 4 bases from J, with 13 bases between. The CDR3 protein is CSARDPRPLYNEQFF. The CDR3 nucleotides read TGCAGTGCTAGAGATCCTCGGCCCCTTTACAATGAGCAGTTCTTC.

The chain combines TRBV7-9 with TRBJ2-5; D tentatively reads TRBD1 or TRBD2 (5 bases each). The V end lost 5 bases, the J end lost 1 base, and 17 bases lay between the germline ends. The germline V gene has CDR1 SEHNR and CDR2 FQNEAQ (reference sequence). The CDR3 has 16 residues. CDR3 protein: CASSQGRDGVQETQYF. Here the CDR3 DNA reads TGTGCCAGCAGCCAAGGTCGGGACGGAGTCCAAGAGACCCAGTACTTC.

This clonotype was seen a few times. The V gene is TRBV29-1, the J gene TRBJ2-3; possibly TRBD2 for D (6 bases). Germline values: CDR1 SQVTM, CDR2 ANQGSEA. The CDR3 loop spans 14 amino acids. Trimming pared 1 base from V and 0 bases from J, leaving 8 bases between. The CDR3 spells CSVEGAGSTDTQYF. CDR3 sequence (DNA): TGCAGCGTTGAAGGGGCGGGGAGCACAGATACGCAGTATTTT.

V usage is TRBV7-3 and J usage is TRBJ2-7; 8 bases agree with TRBD1. Germline CDR1 reads SGHTA; CDR2 reads FQGTGA. After removal of 4 bases from V and 6 bases from J, the junction contained 5 bases not matched to a gene. The CDR3 contains 13 residues. CDR3: CASSSTGGLEQYF. The DNA for the CDR3 is TGTGCCAGCAGCTCAACAGGGGGTCTCGAGCAGTACTTC.

The chain employs TRBV4-1 and TRBJ1-1; 9 positions match TRBD1. This CDR3 has 18 residues. The germline V gene encodes CDR1 MGHRA and CDR2 YSYEKL. V was clipped by 1 base and J by 1 base; unmatched bases: 10. In DNA, the CDR3 is TGCGCCAGCAGCCAAGCGGACAGGGGATGGTCAGAGAACACTGAAGCTTTCTTT. Protein sequence: CASSQADRGWSENTEAFF.

This clonotype showed up just a few times. The chain carries TRBV20-1 and TRBJ2-5; weak D call: TRBD1 (5 bases). The CDR3 totals 15 residues. V was trimmed by 2 bases and J by 5 bases, leaving 18 bases between them. Germline CDR1 reads DFQATT; CDR2 reads SNEGSKA (reference sequence). The CDR3 loop reads CSARNLDRPKETQYF. The CDR3 nucleotides are TGCAGTGCTAGAAACTTAGACAGACCCAAGGAGACCCAGTACTTC.

This clonotype appeared once. This chain joins TRBV20-1 and TRBJ1-2; TRBD1 is a possible D gene (5 bases). Trimming cost V 6 bases and J 4 bases, with 12 bases left between them. The CDR3 covers 12 residues. CDR1 is DFQATT, CDR2 SNEGSKA, per germline (reference sequence). This CDR3 reads CSATTVPYGYTF. Here the CDR3 DNA reads TGCAGTGCCACGACAGTCCCCTATGGCTACACCTTC.

This chain connects TRBV6-5 to TRBJ1-1; tentative D call: TRBD1 (5 bases). CDR3 length: 14 amino acids. Germline CDR1 is MNHEY and CDR2 is SVGAGI. The V gene lost 2 bases and the J gene lost 12 bases, with 19 bases spanning the gap. This CDR3 is CASSYGSRDGLPFF. The CDR3 coding sequence is TGTGCCAGCAGTTACGGTAGCCGGGACGGCCTGCCTTTCTTT.

The genes are TRBV7-8 and TRBJ1-2, with D unresolved. Germline-derived CDR1 and CDR2 are SGHVS and FQNEAQ. This CDR3 comprises 17 residues. V was pared by 1 base and J by 2 bases, with 17 bases between. The DNA for the CDR3 is TGTGCCAGCAGCTTAGGAACGGACCTTGAGGGAAACTATGGCTACACCTTC. It translates to CASSLGTDLEGNYGYTF.

The chain couples TRBV6-5 to TRBJ2-3, with D unresolved. The CDR3 length is 11 residues. V lost 7 bases, J lost 6 bases, and 8 bases lay in between. CDR1 is MNHEY, CDR2 SVGAGI, per germline. The DNA for the CDR3 is TGTGCCAGCAAAGAAGTGGATACGCAGTATTTT. Translation: CASKEVDTQYF.

The rearrangement uses TRBV9 and TRBJ2-3; TRBD2 might be the D (6 bases). V was shortened by 3 bases and J by 2 bases, with 13 bases between the two germline ends. The CDR3 sequence is 15 residues long. The germline gives CDR1 SGDLS, CDR2 YYNGEE. The DNA for the CDR3 is TGTGCCAGCAGCGCCACTAGCCTCTACACAGATACGCAGTATTTT. Translated: CASSATSLYTDTQYF. The whole variable domain, remainder taken from reference TRBV9 and TRBJ2-3, is DSGVTQTPKHLITATGQRVTLRCSPRSGDLSVYWYQQSLDQGLQFLIQYYNGEERAKGNILERFSAQQFPDLHSELNLSSLELGDSALYFCASSATSLYTDTQYFGPGTRLTVL.

There are a few counts of this clonotype. The V call is TRBV11-2, the J call TRBJ2-5; D is unresolved. Germline V gene lookup returns CDR1 SGHAT and CDR2 FQNNGV. V lost 1 base and J lost 5, with 14 bases in between. The CDR3 length is 15 residues. CDR3 in DNA: TGTGCCAGCAGCTTAGGCAGTGGAAGGACGGAGACCCAGTACTTC. Its translation: CASSLGSGRTETQYF.

This clonotype was seen more than once but under ten times. V gene TRBV20-1 combines with J gene TRBJ2-1; D remains ambiguous. The V gene lost 6 bases and the J gene lost 2 bases, with 14 bases spanning the gap. The CDR3 covers 14 residues. Germline V gives CDR1 DFQATT, CDR2 SNEGSKA (reference sequence). This CDR3 is CSALLLRTYNEQFF. The CDR3 coding sequence is TGCAGTGCCTTACTATTACGCACCTACAATGAGCAGTTCTTC.

This clonotype showed up many times. The V gene is TRBV20-1, the J gene TRBJ2-7; possibly TRBD1 or TRBD2 for D (5 bases each). With 0 bases removed from V and 3 bases from J, the gap between germline ends came to 15 bases. Germline V CDR1 and CDR2: DFQATT, SNEGSKA (reference sequence). The length of the CDR3 is 15 residues. The CDR3 DNA is TGCAGTGCTAGAGATGGGGGTAAACTAGGCTACGAGCAGTACTTC. Translation: CSARDGGKLGYEQYF.

The chain carries TRBV12-3 or TRBV12-4 and TRBJ2-7; 8 nucleotides line up with TRBD2. Unmatched junction bases numbered 8, after V lost 1 base and J lost 9 bases. CDR3 size: 14 residues. CDR3 loop: CASSLEGLAVMQYF. The CDR3 DNA sequence: TGTGCCAGCAGTTTAGAAGGACTAGCCGTCATGCAGTACTTC.

V gene TRBV7-2 combines with J gene TRBJ2-2; 7 bases align to TRBD1. In germline, CDR1 is SGHTA, CDR2 FQGNSA. V was clipped by 1 base and J by 4 bases; unmatched bases: 6. This CDR3 region has 16 residues. The DNA of the CDR3 is TGTGCCAGCAGCTTAGGAGGGGGCAGCAGCACCGGGGAGCTGTTTTTT. Protein sequence: CASSLGGGSSTGELFF. The variable domain in full, completed from reference TRBV7-2 and TRBJ2-2, reads GAGVSQSPSNKVTEKGKDVELRCDPISGHTALYWYRQSLGQGLEFLIYFQGNSAPDKSGLPSDRFSAERTGGSVSTLTIQRTQQEDSAVYLCASSLGGGSSTGELFFGEGSRLTVL.

This clonotype was seen a handful of times. V usage is TRBV28 and J usage is TRBJ2-6; no reliable D call. Germline values: CDR1 MDHEN, CDR2 SYDVKM. V was shortened by 6 bases and J by 7 bases, with 10 bases between the two germline ends. The CDR3 runs to 13 residues. CDR3 nucleotides: TGTGCCAGCAGCCCGGATCGTGCCAACGTCCTGACTTTC. It encodes CASSPDRANVLTF.

The V call is TRBV12-3 or TRBV12-4, the J call TRBJ1-1; D ambiguous. This CDR3 has 15 amino acids. V lost 9 bases and J 0 bases, leaving 17 bases between the germline ends. The CDR3 is CASSPGRKMNTEAFF. The CDR3 bases are TGTGCCAGTTCCCCCGGGAGGAAAATGAACACTGAAGCTTTCTTT.